This T cell receptor (beta chain) derives from a study of response to subunit inactivated influenza vaccine. Regarding the study as a whole: It was the authors' suggestion that each seasonal influenza vaccination recruits few new T cells.

TCRdb redid the calling of the RT-PCR reads with MiXCR, one entry per CDR3 protein. This table has hundreds of thousands of distinct CDR3 sequences, about 8% appearing once. The CDR3 has 15 residues. V lost 3 bases and J lost 3, with 14 bases in between. Germline lookup yields CDR1 SGHAT and CDR2 FQNNGV. This clonotype was counted a few times. Its target is not known. Sequenced material: PBMCs from blood, taken roughly 24 months after vaccination. The chain combines TRBV11-2 with TRBJ1-1; D is ambiguous. This sequence was found in a man in his fifties or sixties who received an inactivated influenza vaccine. CDR3 in DNA: TGTGCCAGCAGCTTCGGCAGGTTAAGTGACACTGAAGCTTTCTTT. The encoded protein is CASSFGRLSDTEAFF.